This is a list of T cell receptor beta chains from one sample in a study of shared clonotypes between healthy human individuals. Sequenced by immunoSEQ multiplex PCR; TCRdb stores in-frame clones only, minus some. Among about 1.5 million clones listed, about 96% were seen once. The sample was naive CD4+ T cells sorted from blood. The receptor set was obtained from a man aged 30 to 39 in good health. CDR3s include the opening cysteine and the closing phenylalanine or tryptophan. The D gene is left open where the match is weak. Not all rows give a size; the values are once, few, many and, for expanded clones, a class.

abundance: .; v_gene: TRBV28; j_gene: TRBJ2-1; d_gene: .; CDR3aa: CASSLKLRDLYNEQFF; CDR3nt: TGTGCCAGCAGTTTAAAATTGCGGGACCTTTACAATGAGCAGTTCTTC
abundance: .; v_gene: TRBV5-1; j_gene: TRBJ1-1; d_gene: TRBD1; CDR3aa: CASSLTGVNTEAFF; CDR3nt: TGCGCCAGCAGCTTGACAGGGGTGAACACTGAAGCTTTCTTT
abundance: .; v_gene: TRBV28; j_gene: TRBJ2-7; d_gene: .; CDR3aa: CASRPTGRVGYEQYF; CDR3nt: TGTGCCAGCAGACCGACTGGGCGGGTCGGTTACGAGCAGTACTTC
abundance: .; v_gene: TRBV18; j_gene: TRBJ2-7; d_gene: .; CDR3aa: CASSPPRGEQYF; CDR3nt: TGTGCCAGCTCACCACCCCGCGGGGAGCAGTACTTC
abundance: .; v_gene: TRBV5-1; j_gene: TRBJ2-7; d_gene: .; CDR3aa: CASSLAGVGYEQYF; CDR3nt: TGCGCCAGCAGCTTGGCGGGGGTTGGCTACGAGCAGTACTTC
abundance: .; v_gene: TRBV6-5; j_gene: TRBJ2-7; d_gene: .; CDR3aa: CASRKRVGLEQYF; CDR3nt: TGTGCCAGCAGGAAGAGAGTGGGTCTCGAGCAGTACTTC
abundance: .; v_gene: TRBV5-1; j_gene: TRBJ2-2; d_gene: TRBD2; CDR3aa: CASSSWGGGTSGTGELFF; CDR3nt: TGCGCCAGCAGCTCTTGGGGGGGAGGCACTTCGGGCACCGGGGAGCTGTTTTTT
abundance: .; v_gene: TRBV7-8; j_gene: TRBJ1-5; d_gene: .; CDR3aa: CASSSEYSNQPQHF; CDR3nt: TGTGCCAGCAGTTCCGAGTATAGCAATCAGCCCCAGCATTTT
abundance: once; v_gene: TRBV27; j_gene: TRBJ2-5; d_gene: .; CDR3aa: CASSLFPGVKETQYF; CDR3nt: TGTGCCAGCAGTTTGTTCCCCGGGGTAAAAGAGACCCAGTACTTC
abundance: once; v_gene: TRBV12-1; j_gene: TRBJ2-3; d_gene: .; CDR3aa: CAVVGGTDTQYF; CDR3nt: TGTGCCGTGGTGGGGGGCACAGATACGCAGTATTTT
abundance: .; v_gene: TRBV6-6; j_gene: TRBJ2-7; d_gene: .; CDR3aa: CASSYFPNEQYF; CDR3nt: TGTGCCAGCAGTTACTTTCCGAACGAGCAGTACTTC
abundance: .; v_gene: TRBV2; j_gene: TRBJ1-3; d_gene: .; CDR3aa: CASSQDDGVTIYF; CDR3nt: TGTGCCAGCAGTCAGGACGATGGGGTCACCATATATTTT
abundance: .; v_gene: TRBV2; j_gene: TRBJ2-3; d_gene: TRBD2; CDR3aa: CASSGRTSGTTDTQYF; CDR3nt: TGTGCCAGCAGTGGACGGACTAGCGGGACAACAGATACGCAGTATTTT
abundance: .; v_gene: TRBV28; j_gene: TRBJ1-1; d_gene: .; CDR3aa: CASTLRRNTEAFF; CDR3nt: TGTGCCAGCACCCTTAGGAGGAACACTGAAGCTTTCTTT
abundance: .; v_gene: TRBV4-3; j_gene: TRBJ2-2; d_gene: .; CDR3aa: CASSQLILMDTGELFF; CDR3nt: TGCGCCAGCAGCCAATTAATCCTTATGGACACCGGGGAGCTGTTTTTT
abundance: .; v_gene: TRBV28; j_gene: TRBJ1-1; d_gene: .; CDR3aa: CASSLRLSDTEAFF; CDR3nt: TGTGCCAGCAGTTTACGGTTATCGGACACTGAAGCTTTCTTT
abundance: once; v_gene: TRBV18; j_gene: TRBJ2-3; d_gene: TRBD2; CDR3aa: CASSPLSSGRDTQYF; CDR3nt: TGTGCCAGCTCACCACTTTCTAGCGGGAGAGATACGCAGTATTTT
abundance: .; v_gene: TRBV11-2; j_gene: TRBJ2-7; d_gene: TRBD2; CDR3aa: CASSLDLAGGPVTYEQYF; CDR3nt: TGTGCCAGCAGCTTAGATCTAGCGGGAGGGCCAGTTACCTACGAGCAGTACTTC
abundance: once; v_gene: TRBV27; j_gene: TRBJ2-3; d_gene: .; CDR3aa: CASSLRRRRQGGIGTDTQYF; CDR3nt: TGTGCCAGCAGTTTACGAAGGAGGAGACAGGGAGGAATCGGCACAGATACGCAGTATTTT
abundance: .; v_gene: TRBV27; j_gene: TRBJ2-7; d_gene: TRBD2; CDR3aa: CASSRTSGRGYEQYF; CDR3nt: TGTGCCAGCAGCCGAACTAGCGGGAGAGGGTACGAGCAGTACTTC
abundance: .; v_gene: TRBV4-1; j_gene: TRBJ1-4; d_gene: .; CDR3aa: CASRAAAANEKLFF; CDR3nt: TGCGCCAGCCGGGCGGCAGCCGCGAATGAAAAACTGTTTTTT
abundance: .; v_gene: TRBV10-3; j_gene: TRBJ2-5; d_gene: .; CDR3aa: CAISESGLTGGETQYF; CDR3nt: TGTGCCATCAGTGAATCAGGACTTACTGGGGGGGAGACCCAGTACTTC
abundance: .; v_gene: TRBV19; j_gene: TRBJ2-2; d_gene: TRBD2; CDR3aa: CASNYGAKGLAGVGTGELFF; CDR3nt: TGTGCCAGTAATTATGGGGCAAAGGGACTAGCGGGAGTCGGGACCGGGGAGCTGTTTTTT
abundance: .; v_gene: TRBV21-1; j_gene: TRBJ2-1; d_gene: .; CDR3aa: CASIRGGYEQFF; CDR3nt: TGTGCCAGCATCAGAGGGGGGTATGAGCAGTTCTTC
abundance: .; v_gene: TRBV15; j_gene: TRBJ1-4; d_gene: .; CDR3aa: CATSRGLWEKLFF; CDR3nt: TGTGCCACCAGCAGAGGCCTATGGGAAAAACTGTTTTTT
abundance: once; v_gene: TRBV5-6; j_gene: TRBJ2-1; d_gene: TRBD1; CDR3aa: CASSTRDSSFF; CDR3nt: TGTGCCAGCAGTACACGGGACAGTTCGTTCTTC
abundance: .; v_gene: TRBV6-1; j_gene: TRBJ2-1; d_gene: TRBD2; CDR3aa: CASSGSGSKNEQFF; CDR3nt: TGTGCCAGCAGTGGTAGCGGGAGTAAGAATGAGCAGTTCTTC
abundance: .; v_gene: TRBV28; j_gene: TRBJ2-1; d_gene: TRBD2; CDR3aa: CASRPGGTIYNEQFF; CDR3nt: TGTGCCAGCAGACCGGGGGGGACCATATACAATGAGCAGTTCTTC
abundance: .; v_gene: TRBV14; j_gene: TRBJ2-7; d_gene: .; CDR3aa: CASSQGQRGEQYF; CDR3nt: TGTGCCAGCAGCCAAGGCCAGAGGGGCGAGCAGTACTTC
abundance: .; v_gene: TRBV5-1; j_gene: TRBJ2-1; d_gene: TRBD2; CDR3aa: CATASGTYNEQFF; CDR3nt: TGCGCCACCGCTAGCGGCACTTACAATGAGCAGTTCTTC
abundance: once; v_gene: TRBV7-9; j_gene: TRBJ2-4; d_gene: .; CDR3aa: CASSLLELETKNIQYF; CDR3nt: TGTGCCAGCAGCTTACTAGAGTTGGAAACCAAAAACATTCAGTACTTC
abundance: .; v_gene: TRBV5-1; j_gene: TRBJ1-1; d_gene: .; CDR3aa: CASSLGGNQAHPEAFF; CDR3nt: TGCGCCAGCAGCTTGGGGGGGAATCAGGCGCACCCTGAAGCTTTCTTT
abundance: .; v_gene: TRBV6-5; j_gene: TRBJ2-7; d_gene: .; CDR3aa: CATRLAISSYEQYF; CDR3nt: TGTGCCACCCGTCTAGCGATAAGTTCCTACGAGCAGTACTTC
abundance: few; v_gene: TRBV18; j_gene: TRBJ1-2; d_gene: .; CDR3aa: CASSMDRTNYGYTF; CDR3nt: TGTGCCAGCTCAATGGACAGAACTAACTATGGCTACACCTTC
abundance: .; v_gene: TRBV11-2; j_gene: TRBJ2-7; d_gene: TRBD2; CDR3aa: CASSLELAGDYEQYF; CDR3nt: TGTGCCAGCAGCTTAGAACTAGCGGGAGACTACGAGCAGTACTTC
abundance: .; v_gene: TRBV2; j_gene: TRBJ2-7; d_gene: .; CDR3aa: CASSGSYEQYF; CDR3nt: TGTGCCAGCAGTGGGAGCTACGAGCAGTACTTC
abundance: .; v_gene: TRBV29-1; j_gene: TRBJ1-4; d_gene: .; CDR3aa: CSVVGNYNEKLFF; CDR3nt: TGCAGCGTTGTCGGTAATTATAATGAAAAACTGTTTTTT
abundance: .; v_gene: TRBV7-8; j_gene: TRBJ2-3; d_gene: TRBD2; CDR3aa: CASSPLLAGGPREDTQYF; CDR3nt: TGTGCCAGCAGTCCCCTACTAGCGGGAGGCCCCCGGGAAGATACGCAGTATTTT
abundance: .; v_gene: TRBV5-4; j_gene: TRBJ2-5; d_gene: .; CDR3aa: CASSRARETQYF; CDR3nt: TGTGCCAGCTCCCGGGCCAGAGAGACCCAGTACTTC
abundance: .; v_gene: TRBV28; j_gene: TRBJ1-1; d_gene: TRBD1; CDR3aa: CASRPPGQGQTEAFF; CDR3nt: TGTGCCAGCAGGCCTCCGGGACAGGGGCAGACTGAAGCTTTCTTT
abundance: .; v_gene: TRBV7-9; j_gene: TRBJ2-3; d_gene: .; CDR3aa: CASRAPGADTQYF; CDR3nt: TGTGCCAGCAGAGCCCCGGGGGCAGATACGCAGTATTTT
abundance: .; v_gene: TRBV18; j_gene: TRBJ1-4; d_gene: .; CDR3aa: CASSPSSARNEKLFF; CDR3nt: TGTGCCAGCTCACCATCGTCGGCCCGAAATGAAAAACTGTTTTTT
abundance: .; v_gene: TRBV10-3; j_gene: TRBJ2-1; d_gene: .; CDR3aa: CAISEWYGEQFF; CDR3nt: TGTGCCATCAGTGAGTGGTACGGTGAGCAGTTCTTC
abundance: once; v_gene: TRBV6-1; j_gene: TRBJ2-5; d_gene: TRBD2; CDR3aa: CASSDTPSGRETQYF; CDR3nt: TGTGCCAGCAGTGACACCCCTAGCGGGAGAGAGACCCAGTACTTC
abundance: .; v_gene: TRBV4-3; j_gene: TRBJ2-7; d_gene: .; CDR3aa: CASSQEYGYEQYF; CDR3nt: TGCGCCAGCAGCCAAGAATACGGCTACGAGCAGTACTTC
abundance: .; v_gene: TRBV21-1; j_gene: TRBJ2-7; d_gene: .; CDR3aa: CASSKHRGFPYEQYF; CDR3nt: TGTGCCAGCAGCAAACACAGGGGCTTCCCCTACGAGCAGTACTTC
abundance: once; v_gene: TRBV28; j_gene: TRBJ2-7; d_gene: .; CDR3aa: CAWGRGEQYEQYF; CDR3nt: TGTGCCTGGGGAAGGGGGGAGCAATACGAGCAGTACTTC
abundance: .; v_gene: TRBV28; j_gene: TRBJ2-7; d_gene: .; CDR3aa: CASSFAAKRPRVHTYEQYF; CDR3nt: TGTGCCAGCAGTTTTGCGGCGAAAAGGCCTAGGGTGCATACATACGAGCAGTACTTC
abundance: .; v_gene: TRBV6-9; j_gene: TRBJ2-2; d_gene: .; CDR3aa: CASGKRPEELFF; CDR3nt: TGTGCCAGCGGTAAAAGACCAGAGGAGCTGTTTTTT
abundance: once; v_gene: TRBV18; j_gene: TRBJ2-2; d_gene: .; CDR3aa: CASSFDLSTGELFF; CDR3nt: TGTGCCAGCTCATTCGACCTCAGCACCGGGGAGCTGTTTTTT
abundance: .; v_gene: TRBV11-2; j_gene: TRBJ2-7; d_gene: .; CDR3aa: CASSLAQSYEQYF; CDR3nt: TGTGCCAGCAGCTTAGCCCAGAGTTACGAGCAGTACTTC
abundance: .; v_gene: TRBV15; j_gene: TRBJ2-2; d_gene: .; CDR3aa: CATSTTRDYTGELFF; CDR3nt: TGTGCCACCAGTACCACTAGAGACTACACCGGGGAGCTGTTTTTT
abundance: .; v_gene: TRBV6-4; j_gene: TRBJ2-2; d_gene: .; CDR3aa: CASSSQVAGELFF; CDR3nt: TGTGCCAGCAGTAGTCAGGTGGCCGGGGAGCTGTTTTTT
abundance: .; v_gene: TRBV6-5; j_gene: TRBJ2-7; d_gene: TRBD2; CDR3aa: CASTPAGGVSYEQYF; CDR3nt: TGTGCCAGCACCCCAGCGGGAGGGGTCTCCTACGAGCAGTACTTC